This T cell receptor beta chain derives from a study of regulatory T cells in long-lasting Graves disease. Regarding this clonotype: Its specificity is not known.

Study results and limitations: The study found persistent patients shared more public clonotypes (roughly 3,000) than new patients (approximately 970).

Arm-PCR of CDR3 regions with iRepertoire HTBI primers generated TCR beta libraries. TCRdb analysed the multiplex PCR reads with MiXCR anew, one entry per CDR3 protein. The sample contains 500,000 or so distinct CDR3 sequences, 12% to 15% of which appear only once. The CDR3 has 15 residues. Germline V gives CDR1 SGDLS, CDR2 YYNGEE. V was clipped by 0 bases and J by 0 bases, with 9 bases between them. Time point meaning: newly diagnosed GD, antithyroid drugs for less than 3 months. With RNA extracted from PBMCs as input, the TCR library was made. In addition, the sample was reused for a study of T cells in Graves' hyperthyroidism and ophthalmopathy. That paper adds: A patient was excluded if there was uncontrolled infection, other autoimmune disease, pregnancy or lactation. HTBI primers were employed in a first-round RT-PCR of the TCR CDR3. Using 13 V-J features, a model discriminated ophthalmopathy from stable hyperthyroidism.

The receptor's source is a woman between 45 and 60 years old with Graves disease. The V and J genes are TRBV9 and TRBJ1-1; no clear D gene. Here the sequenced sample was peripheral blood mononuclear cells (PBMCs), taken at new diagnosis, from a patient treated with antithyroid drugs. The CDR3 reads CASSVDWVMNTEAFF. CDR3 nucleotides: TGTGCCAGCAGCGTAGACTGGGTCATGAACACTGAAGCTTTCTTT.